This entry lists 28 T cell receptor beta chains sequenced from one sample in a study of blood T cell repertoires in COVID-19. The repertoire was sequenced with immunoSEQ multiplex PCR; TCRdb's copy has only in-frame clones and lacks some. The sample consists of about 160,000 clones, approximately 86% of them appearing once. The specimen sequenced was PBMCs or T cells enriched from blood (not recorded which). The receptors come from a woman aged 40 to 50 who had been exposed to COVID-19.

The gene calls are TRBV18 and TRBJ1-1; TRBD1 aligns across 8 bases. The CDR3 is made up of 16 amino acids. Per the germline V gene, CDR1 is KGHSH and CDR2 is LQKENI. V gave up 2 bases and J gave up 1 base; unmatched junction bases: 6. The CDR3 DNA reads TGTGCCAGCTCACCAAAGGACAGGGAGAGGAACACTGAAGCTTTCTTT. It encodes CASSPKDRERNTEAFF.

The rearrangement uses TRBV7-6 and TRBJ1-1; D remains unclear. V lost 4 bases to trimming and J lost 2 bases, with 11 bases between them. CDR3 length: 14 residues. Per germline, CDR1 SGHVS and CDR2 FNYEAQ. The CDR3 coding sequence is TGTGCCAGCAGCTCCGAACTGAGAAACACTGAAGCTTTCTTT. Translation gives CASSSELRNTEAFF.

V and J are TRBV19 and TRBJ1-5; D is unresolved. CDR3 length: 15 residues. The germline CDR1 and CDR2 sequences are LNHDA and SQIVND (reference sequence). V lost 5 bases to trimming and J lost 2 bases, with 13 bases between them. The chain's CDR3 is CASSEGFGGNQPQHF. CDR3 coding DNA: TGTGCCAGTAGTGAAGGATTCGGAGGCAATCAGCCCCAGCATTTT.

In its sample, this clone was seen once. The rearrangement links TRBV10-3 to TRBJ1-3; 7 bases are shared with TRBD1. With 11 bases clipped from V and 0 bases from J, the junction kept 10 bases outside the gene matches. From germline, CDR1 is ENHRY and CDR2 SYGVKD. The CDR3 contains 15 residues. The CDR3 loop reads CAARGQSISGNTIYF. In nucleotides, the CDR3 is TGTGCCGCCCGGGGACAGAGCATCTCTGGAAACACCATATATTTT.

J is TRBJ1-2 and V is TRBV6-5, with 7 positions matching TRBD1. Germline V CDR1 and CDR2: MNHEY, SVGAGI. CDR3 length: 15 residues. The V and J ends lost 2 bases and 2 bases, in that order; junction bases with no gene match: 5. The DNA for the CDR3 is TGTGCCAGCAGTTACCACGGGACAGCAAACTATGGCTACACCTTC. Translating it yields CASSYHGTANYGYTF.

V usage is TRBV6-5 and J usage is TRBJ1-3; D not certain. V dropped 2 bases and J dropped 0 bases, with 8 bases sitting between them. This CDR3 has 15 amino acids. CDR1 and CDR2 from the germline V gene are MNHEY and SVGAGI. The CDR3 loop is CASSYDTFSGNTIYF. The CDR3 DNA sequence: TGTGCCAGCAGTTACGACACCTTCTCTGGAAACACCATATATTTT.

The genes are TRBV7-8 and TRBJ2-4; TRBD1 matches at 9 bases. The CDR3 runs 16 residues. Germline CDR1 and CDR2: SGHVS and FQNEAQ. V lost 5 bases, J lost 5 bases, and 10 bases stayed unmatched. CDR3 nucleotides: TGTGCCAGCAGCCACACCTGGGACAGGGTACAAAACATTCAGTACTTC. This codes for CASSHTWDRVQNIQYF.

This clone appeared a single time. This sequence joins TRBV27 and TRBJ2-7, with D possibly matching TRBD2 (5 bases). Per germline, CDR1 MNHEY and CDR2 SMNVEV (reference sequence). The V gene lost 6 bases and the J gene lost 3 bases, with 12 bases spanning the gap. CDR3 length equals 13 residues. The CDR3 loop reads CASRTGFDYEQYF. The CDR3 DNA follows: TGTGCCAGCAGGACGGGGTTCGACTACGAGCAGTACTTC.

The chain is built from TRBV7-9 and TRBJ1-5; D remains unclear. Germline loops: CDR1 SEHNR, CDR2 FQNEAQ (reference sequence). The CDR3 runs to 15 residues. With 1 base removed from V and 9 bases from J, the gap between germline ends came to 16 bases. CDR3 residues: CASSLGAGGSPPQHF. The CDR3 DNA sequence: TGTGCCAGCAGCTTAGGTGCAGGAGGGTCCCCGCCCCAGCATTTT.

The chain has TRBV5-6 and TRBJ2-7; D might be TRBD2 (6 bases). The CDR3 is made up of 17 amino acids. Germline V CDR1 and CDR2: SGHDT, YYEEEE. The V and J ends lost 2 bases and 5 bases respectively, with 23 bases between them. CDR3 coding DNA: TGTGCCAGCAGCTTCAATCTGGGGACTGGATTTACACACGAGCAGTACTTC. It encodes CASSFNLGTGFTHEQYF.

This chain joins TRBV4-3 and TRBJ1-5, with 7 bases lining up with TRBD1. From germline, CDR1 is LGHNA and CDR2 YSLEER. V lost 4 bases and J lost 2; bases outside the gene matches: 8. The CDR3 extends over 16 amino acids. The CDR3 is CASSPELGTGNQPQHF. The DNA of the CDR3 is TGCGCCAGCAGCCCCGAACTAGGGACAGGCAATCAGCCCCAGCATTTT.

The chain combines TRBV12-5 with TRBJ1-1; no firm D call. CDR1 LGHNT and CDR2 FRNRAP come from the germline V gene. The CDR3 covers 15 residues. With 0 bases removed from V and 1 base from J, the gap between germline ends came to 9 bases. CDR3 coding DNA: TGTGCTAGTGGTTTGGTACTTGGGCGGAACACTGAAGCTTTCTTT. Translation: CASGLVLGRNTEAFF.

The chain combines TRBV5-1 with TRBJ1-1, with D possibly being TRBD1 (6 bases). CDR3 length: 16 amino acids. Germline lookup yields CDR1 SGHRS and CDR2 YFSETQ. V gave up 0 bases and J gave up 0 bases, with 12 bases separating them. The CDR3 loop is CASSLEGGRVNTEAFF. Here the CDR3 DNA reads TGCGCCAGCAGCTTGGAGGGGGGGCGAGTGAACACTGAAGCTTTCTTT.

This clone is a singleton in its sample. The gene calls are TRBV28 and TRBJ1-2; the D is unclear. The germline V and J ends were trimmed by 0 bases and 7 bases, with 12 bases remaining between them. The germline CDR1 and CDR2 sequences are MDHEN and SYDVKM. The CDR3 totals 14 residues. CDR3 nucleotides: TGTGCCAGCAGTTTATGGTCAAGAGGAAGTGGCTACACCTTC. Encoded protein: CASSLWSRGSGYTF.

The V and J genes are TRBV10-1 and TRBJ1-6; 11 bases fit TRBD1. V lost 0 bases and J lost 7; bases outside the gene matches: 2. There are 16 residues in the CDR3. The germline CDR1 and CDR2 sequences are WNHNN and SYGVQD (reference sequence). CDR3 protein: CASSESRTGGNSPLHF. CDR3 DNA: TGCGCCAGCAGTGAGTCTAGGACAGGGGGCAATTCACCCCTCCACTTT.

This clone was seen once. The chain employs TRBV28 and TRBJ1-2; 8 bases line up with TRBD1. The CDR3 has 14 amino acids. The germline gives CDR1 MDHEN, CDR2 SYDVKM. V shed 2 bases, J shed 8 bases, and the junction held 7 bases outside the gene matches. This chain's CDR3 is CASSLRQGAWGYTF. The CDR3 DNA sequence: TGTGCCAGCAGTTTACGGCAGGGGGCTTGGGGCTACACCTTC.

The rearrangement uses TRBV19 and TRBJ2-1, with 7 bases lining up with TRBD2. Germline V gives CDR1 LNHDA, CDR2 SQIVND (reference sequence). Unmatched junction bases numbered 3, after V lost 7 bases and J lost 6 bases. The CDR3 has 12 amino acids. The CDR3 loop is CASMREGNEQFF. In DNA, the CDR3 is TGTGCCAGTATGAGGGAGGGCAATGAGCAGTTCTTC.

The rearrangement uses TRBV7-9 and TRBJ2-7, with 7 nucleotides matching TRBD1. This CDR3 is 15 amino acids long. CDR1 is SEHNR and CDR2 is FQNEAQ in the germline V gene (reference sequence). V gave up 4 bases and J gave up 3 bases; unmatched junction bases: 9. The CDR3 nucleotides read TGTGCCAGCAGCTCAGGTGGGGACAGCTACTACGAGCAGTACTTC. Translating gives CASSSGGDSYYEQYF.

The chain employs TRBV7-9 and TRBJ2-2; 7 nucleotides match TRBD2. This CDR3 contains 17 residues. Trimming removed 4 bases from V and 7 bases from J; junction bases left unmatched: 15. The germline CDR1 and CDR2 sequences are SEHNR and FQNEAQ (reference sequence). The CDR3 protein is CASSSPSGGALGGELFF. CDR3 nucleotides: TGTGCCAGCAGCTCCCCATCGGGGGGAGCCCTGGGCGGGGAGCTGTTTTTT.

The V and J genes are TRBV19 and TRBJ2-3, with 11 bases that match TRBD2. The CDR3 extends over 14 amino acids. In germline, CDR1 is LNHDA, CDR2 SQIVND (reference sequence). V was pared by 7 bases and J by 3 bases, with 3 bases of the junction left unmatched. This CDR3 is CASKSSGGTDTQYF. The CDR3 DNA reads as TGTGCCAGTAAATCTAGCGGGGGGACAGATACGCAGTATTTT.

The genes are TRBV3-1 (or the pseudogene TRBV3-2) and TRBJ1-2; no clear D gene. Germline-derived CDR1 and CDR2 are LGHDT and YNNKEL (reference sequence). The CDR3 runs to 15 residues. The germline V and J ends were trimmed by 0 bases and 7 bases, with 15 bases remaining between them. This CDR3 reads CASSQEGLSYVGYTF. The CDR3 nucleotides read TGTGCCAGCAGCCAAGAAGGACTTTCCTATGTTGGCTACACCTTC.

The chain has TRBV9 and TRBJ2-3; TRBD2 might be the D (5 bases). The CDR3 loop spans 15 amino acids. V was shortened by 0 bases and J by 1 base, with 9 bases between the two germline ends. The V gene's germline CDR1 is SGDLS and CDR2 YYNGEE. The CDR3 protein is CASSVAGVGTDTQYF. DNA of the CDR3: TGTGCCAGCAGCGTAGCCGGGGTGGGCACAGATACGCAGTATTTT.

The CDR3 loop is CASSLGGNGYGYTF. The CDR3 DNA sequence: TGTGCCAGCAGTTTAGGAGGGAATGGCTATGGCTACACCTTC. This sequence joins TRBV28 and TRBJ1-2; D unresolved. Germline CDR1 reads MDHEN; CDR2 reads SYDVKM. The length of the CDR3 is 14 residues. V was cut by 2 bases and J by 4 bases, with 11 bases left in between.

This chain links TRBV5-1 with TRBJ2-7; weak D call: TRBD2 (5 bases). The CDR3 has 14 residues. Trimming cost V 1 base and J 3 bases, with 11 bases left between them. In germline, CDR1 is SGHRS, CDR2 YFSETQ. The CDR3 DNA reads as TGCGCCAGCAGCTTGTTCTCGGGAAACTACGAGCAGTACTTC. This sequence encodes CASSLFSGNYEQYF.

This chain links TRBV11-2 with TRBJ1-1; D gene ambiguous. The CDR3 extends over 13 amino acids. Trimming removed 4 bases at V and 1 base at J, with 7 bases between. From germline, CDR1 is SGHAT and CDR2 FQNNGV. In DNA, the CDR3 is TGTGCCAGCAGCTCAGGAAGGAACACTGAAGCTTTCTTT. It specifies CASSSGRNTEAFF.

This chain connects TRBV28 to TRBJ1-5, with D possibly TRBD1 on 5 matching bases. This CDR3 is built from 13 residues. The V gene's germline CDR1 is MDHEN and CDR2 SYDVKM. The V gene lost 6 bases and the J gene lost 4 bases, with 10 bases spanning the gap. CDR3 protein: CASSWGGNQPQHF. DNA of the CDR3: TGTGCCAGCAGCTGGGGGGGGAATCAGCCCCAGCATTTT.

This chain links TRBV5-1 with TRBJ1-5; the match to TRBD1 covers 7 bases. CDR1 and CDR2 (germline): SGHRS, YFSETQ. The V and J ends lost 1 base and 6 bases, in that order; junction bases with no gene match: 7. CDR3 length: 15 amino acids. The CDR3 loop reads CASSLSPAGGQPQHF. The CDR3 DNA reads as TGCGCCAGCAGCTTGAGCCCGGCAGGGGGTCAGCCCCAGCATTTT. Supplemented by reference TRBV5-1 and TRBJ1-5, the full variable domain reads KAGVTQTPRYLIKTRGQQVTLSCSPISGHRSVSWYQQTPGQGLQFLFEYFSETQRNKGNFPGRFSGRQFSNSRSEMNVSTLELGDSALYLCASSLSPAGGQPQHFGDGTRLSIL.

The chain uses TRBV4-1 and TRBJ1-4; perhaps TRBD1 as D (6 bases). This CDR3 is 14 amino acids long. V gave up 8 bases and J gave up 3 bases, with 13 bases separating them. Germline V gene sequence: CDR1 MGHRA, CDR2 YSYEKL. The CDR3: CASLNWTANEKLFF. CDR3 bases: TGCGCCAGCCTGAATTGGACAGCTAATGAAAAACTGTTTTTT.